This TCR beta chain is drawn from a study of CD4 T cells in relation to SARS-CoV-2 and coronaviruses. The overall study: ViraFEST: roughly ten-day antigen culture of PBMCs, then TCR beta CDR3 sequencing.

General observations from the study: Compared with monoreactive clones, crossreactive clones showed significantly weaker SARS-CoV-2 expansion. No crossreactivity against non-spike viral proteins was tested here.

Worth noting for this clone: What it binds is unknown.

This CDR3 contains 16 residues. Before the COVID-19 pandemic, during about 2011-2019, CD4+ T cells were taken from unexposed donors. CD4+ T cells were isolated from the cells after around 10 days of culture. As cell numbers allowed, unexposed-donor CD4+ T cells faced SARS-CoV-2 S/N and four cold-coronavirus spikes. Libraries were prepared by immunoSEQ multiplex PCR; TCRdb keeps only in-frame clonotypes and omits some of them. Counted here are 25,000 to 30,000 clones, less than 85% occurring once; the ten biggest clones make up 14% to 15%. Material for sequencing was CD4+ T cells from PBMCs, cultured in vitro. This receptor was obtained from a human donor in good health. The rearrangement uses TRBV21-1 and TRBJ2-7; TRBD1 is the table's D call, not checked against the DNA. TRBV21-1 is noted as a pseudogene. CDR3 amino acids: CASTKGGDRVAYEQYF. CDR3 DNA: TGTGCCAGCACCAAAGGGGGGGACAGGGTCGCCTACGAGCAGTACTTC.